This TCR beta chain was obtained from a study of T-cell reconstitution after alpha-beta-depleted transplantation in children. General study points: Newly produced T cells mostly provided counts and TCRbeta diversity after one year, as hyperexpanded clones declined.

This clonotype was seen at least ten times. The antigen is undetermined. It was with unique molecular identifiers that the TCRbeta library was prepared. TCRdb used MiXCR to reprocess the PCR reads, holding one entry per CDR3 protein. The repertoire holds 400,000 to 550,000 distinct CDR3 sequences, with about 10% as singletons. This TCR was sampled from a child aged 2-9 years with inherited bone marrow failure, due to receive a stem cell transplant. This specimen consisted of PBMCs, obtained before TCRalphabeta/CD19-depleted stem cell transplant.

The chain's CDR3 is CASSLETGLYNEQFF. The CDR3 nucleotides read TGTGCCAGCTCCCTTGAGACAGGGTTGTACAATGAGCAGTTCTTC. The chain joins TRBV18 to TRBJ2-1; 7 bases agree with TRBD1. J gave up 4 bases and V 6 bases, and 9 bases lay outside the gene matches. This CDR3 region has 15 residues. Germline V gene lookup returns CDR1 KGHSH and CDR2 LQKENI.